This entry features one TCR beta chain sequence. Its antigen is unknown. This record comes from a study of somatic mutations in cytotoxic T cells in rheumatoid arthritis. The wider study: Flow cytometry sorted some V beta antibody-stained T-cell populations to nearly 100% purity, V beta1+ cells among them being sequenced for TCRB. Study-level points and caveats: Relative to age-matched healthy controls, rheumatoid arthritis patients did not differ significantly in CD8+ T-cell clonality.

Positive selection with magnetic beads achieved the isolation of CD4+ and CD8+ cells, followed by a flow cytometry check of purity. Profiled with immunoSEQ multiplex PCR; TCRdb holds only in-frame clones, not every one. The data show about 3,000 clones, approximately 87% seen once. V shed 3 bases, J shed 9 bases, and the junction held 8 bases outside the gene matches. Germline lookup yields CDR1 SQVTM and CDR2 ANQGSEA. This CDR3 has 12 amino acids. The specimen sequenced was CD8+ T cells sorted from blood. This receptor was identified in a woman between 55 and 75 years old with rheumatoid arthritis. The V gene is TRBV29-1, the J gene TRBJ2-7; 7 bases agree with TRBD1. The CDR3 protein is CSVETTGTTQYF. The CDR3 DNA is TGCAGCGTTGAGACGACAGGGACGACGCAGTACTTC.